These 31 T cell receptor beta chains came from one sample sequenced in a study of blood T cell repertoires in COVID-19. Clones were sequenced by immunoSEQ multiplex PCR, and TCRdb holds only the in-frame ones, with some missing. The sample shows some 200,000 clones, 85% of them seen only once. Source material: peripheral blood. The receptor source for this set is a man aged 55 to 70 with COVID-19, enrolled during active disease.

V gene TRBV9 combines with J gene TRBJ2-2, with 8 bases aligning to TRBD1. The germline V gene has CDR1 SGDLS and CDR2 YYNGEE. The trim removed 3 bases at V and 0 bases at J, leaving 10 bases unmatched. The CDR3 totals 18 residues. The DNA for the CDR3 is TGTGCCAGCAGCGGCGGACAGGGTTATCTTTCGAACACCGGGGAGCTGTTTTTT. Amino acid sequence: CASSGGQGYLSNTGELFF.

This chain joins TRBV4-1 and TRBJ1-4; D is unresolved. Trimming took 4 bases from V and 0 from J, leaving 3 bases between them. Germline V CDR1 and CDR2: MGHRA, YSYEKL. The CDR3 is 13 residues long. The CDR3 coding sequence is TGCGCCAGCAGCCCTGCAACTAATGAAAAACTGTTTTTT. Its protein product is CASSPATNEKLFF.

The V gene is TRBV6-5, the J gene TRBJ2-7; possibly TRBD2 for D (5 bases). Trimming pared 2 bases from V and 1 base from J, leaving 12 bases between. This CDR3 has 15 residues. CDR1 and CDR2 from the germline V gene are MNHEY and SVGAGI. The CDR3 sequence: CASSYRRTVSYEQYF. Here the CDR3 DNA reads TGTGCCAGCAGTTACAGGAGGACCGTGTCCTACGAGCAGTACTTC.

This clone was detected a few times. The chain joins TRBV4-3 to TRBJ1-2, with a weak D call TRBD1 (5 bases). V lost 1 base and J 8 bases, leaving 14 bases between the germline ends. There are 14 residues in the CDR3. Germline V gives CDR1 LGHNA, CDR2 YSLEER. The CDR3 is CASSQVGDMGGYTF. CDR3 nucleotide sequence: TGCGCCAGCAGCCAAGTAGGGGATATGGGAGGCTACACCTTC.

The rearrangement uses TRBV3-1 (or the pseudogene TRBV3-2) and TRBJ1-1; D might be TRBD1 (5 bases). CDR3 length: 15 residues. Looked up from germline, CDR1 is LGHDT and CDR2 is YNNKEL (reference sequence). The V end was cut by 4 bases, the J end by 1 base, with 13 bases between. The CDR3 spells CASSRGGRTNTEAFF. CDR3 DNA: TGTGCCAGCAGCCGGGGGGGACGAACGAACACTGAAGCTTTCTTT.

This chain uses TRBV9 with TRBJ2-5; weak D call: TRBD2 (6 bases). The CDR3 length is 14 residues. Germline assignment: CDR1 SGDLS and CDR2 YYNGEE. Deletions cut 3 bases from V and 4 bases from J, with 13 bases between. CDR3 residues: CASSGGTGGETQYF. CDR3 in DNA: TGTGCCAGCAGCGGGGGGACTGGAGGAGAGACCCAGTACTTC.

The rearrangement joins TRBV4-3 to TRBJ1-5, with a tentative D call TRBD1 (6 bases). CDR1 and CDR2 from the germline V gene are LGHNA and YSLEER. Trimming removed 6 bases at V and 6 bases at J, with 15 bases between. The CDR3 covers 14 residues. CDR3 sequence (DNA): TGCGCCAGCAGTCACCAGAGGGGGATTCAGCCCCAGCATTTT. This encodes CASSHQRGIQPQHF.

The V call is TRBV13, the J call TRBJ2-1, with TRBD2 matching over 10 bases. This CDR3 contains 15 residues. The germline V gene has CDR1 PRHDT and CDR2 FYEKMQ (reference sequence). The ends lost 4 bases at V and 7 bases at J; junction bases unmatched: 7. The CDR3 coding sequence is TGTGCCAGCAGCTCTCTAGCGGGAGAGTGGAATGAGCAGTTCTTC. Amino acids: CASSSLAGEWNEQFF.

This clone came up once. The chain employs TRBV6-5 and TRBJ1-2; D possibly corresponds to TRBD1 (6 bases). Looked up from germline, CDR1 is MNHEY and CDR2 is SVGAGI. The CDR3 totals 13 residues. V was clipped by 7 bases and J by 2 bases, with 11 bases between them. CDR3 in DNA: TGTGCCAGCACGGGACACCCGAACTATGGCTACACCTTC. Translating gives CASTGHPNYGYTF.

This chain connects TRBV27 to TRBJ1-6, with D tentatively TRBD1 (6 bases). The CDR3 covers 14 residues. Germline V gene lookup returns CDR1 MNHEY and CDR2 SMNVEV (reference sequence). V dropped 7 bases and J dropped 10 bases, with 17 bases sitting between them. DNA of the CDR3: TGTGCCAGCATGGGGGCAGGTTATACGTCACCCCTCCACTTT. Translated, it gives CASMGAGYTSPLHF.

The chain recombines TRBV13 with TRBJ2-1; tentative D call: TRBD1 (6 bases). Trimming removed 0 bases from V and 5 bases from J, with 14 bases in between. This CDR3 comprises 16 residues. Germline V gene lookup returns CDR1 PRHDT and CDR2 FYEKMQ (reference sequence). The CDR3 reads CASSLGPPTGNNEQFF. For the CDR3, the DNA is TGTGCCAGCAGCTTAGGCCCTCCGACAGGTAACAATGAGCAGTTCTTC.

A few counts support this clone. CDR3 sequence: CASSPDRNSYEQYF. CDR3 sequence (DNA): TGTGCCAGCAGTCCAGACAGAAACTCCTACGAGCAGTACTTC. This sequence joins TRBV3-1 (or the pseudogene TRBV3-2) and TRBJ2-7, with D perhaps TRBD1 (5 bases). This CDR3 region has 14 residues. V lost 6 bases and J 0 bases, leaving 12 bases between the germline ends. Germline assignment: CDR1 LGHDT and CDR2 YNNKEL (reference sequence).

The chain links TRBV5-1 to TRBJ2-1, with 7 nucleotides matching TRBD1. Germline V gene lookup returns CDR1 SGHRS and CDR2 YFSETQ. V lost 0 bases and J lost 3; bases outside the gene matches: 3. This CDR3 is 15 amino acids long. CDR3 DNA: TGCGCCAGCAGCTTGGAGGGACAGAACTACAATGAGCAGTTCTTC. As protein: CASSLEGQNYNEQFF.

This chain uses TRBV5-8 with TRBJ1-5, with TRBD1 matching over 9 bases. This CDR3 has 13 residues. Germline V gene lookup returns CDR1 SGHTS and CDR2 YDEGEE. The V segment lost 5 bases and the J segment 10 bases; nucleotides outside the gene matches: 7. The CDR3 here is CASRRDRVSPQHF. The CDR3 DNA reads as TGTGCCAGCAGGCGGGACAGGGTATCACCCCAGCATTTT. The whole variable domain, filled in from reference TRBV5-8 and TRBJ1-5, reads EAGVTQSPTHLIKTRGQQATLRCSPISGHTSVYWYQQALGLGLQFLLWYDEGEERNRGNFPPRFSGRQFPNYSSELNVNALELEDSALYLCASRRDRVSPQHFGDGTRLSIL.

The V and J genes are TRBV9 and TRBJ1-5; D is undetermined. Germline V gives CDR1 SGDLS, CDR2 YYNGEE. The CDR3 runs to 19 residues. Trimming stripped 0 bases from V and 0 bases from J, with 19 bases between. In DNA, the CDR3 is TGTGCCAGCAGCGTAGTTGGGAGGCTTCTTATTTATAGCAATCAGCCCCAGCATTTT. Translated, it gives CASSVVGRLLIYSNQPQHF.

The chain recombines TRBV6-5 with TRBJ2-3; TRBD1 matches 11 bases. The CDR3 has 15 residues. V was clipped by 6 bases and J by 7 bases; unmatched bases: 9. CDR1 is MNHEY, CDR2 SVGAGI, per germline. The CDR3 bases are TGTGCCAGCAGCACCGGGACAGGGGGAATTCATACGCAGTATTTT. This encodes CASSTGTGGIHTQYF.

The chain combines TRBV5-1 with TRBJ1-1; D ambiguous. Germline V lookup: CDR1 SGHRS, CDR2 YFSETQ. V gave up 7 bases and J gave up 5 bases, with 12 bases separating them. The CDR3 is 12 amino acids. The CDR3 region is CASGARRTEAFF. CDR3 DNA: TGCGCCAGCGGCGCCCGGAGGACTGAAGCTTTCTTT.

The V and J genes are TRBV28 and TRBJ2-1; D is unresolved. The length of the CDR3 is 12 residues. CDR1 and CDR2 (germline): MDHEN, SYDVKM. V lost 5 bases to trimming and J lost 14 bases, with 16 bases between them. CDR3 residues: CASSNAALREFF. DNA for the CDR3: TGTGCCAGCAGTAATGCGGCCCTCCGGGAGTTCTTC. Combining the CDR3 with reference TRBV28 and TRBJ2-1 gives the whole variable domain DVKVTQSSRYLVKRTGEKVFLECVQDMDHENMFWYRQDPGLGLRLIYFSYDVKMKEKGDIPEGYSVSREKKERFSLILESASTNQTSMYLCASSNAALREFFGPGTRLTVL.

The rearrangement links TRBV5-1 to TRBJ2-3; the match to TRBD2 covers 16 bases. Germline V lookup: CDR1 SGHRS, CDR2 YFSETQ. The CDR3 spans 17 residues. Trimming at V came to 2 bases and at J to 1 base, leaving 1 base not matched to a gene. In DNA, the CDR3 is TGCGCCAGCAGCTTAGGGACTAGCGGGAGGGGCACAGATACGCAGTATTTT. As protein: CASSLGTSGRGTDTQYF. The whole variable domain, remainder taken from reference TRBV5-1 and TRBJ2-3, is KAGVTQTPRYLIKTRGQQVTLSCSPISGHRSVSWYQQTPGQGLQFLFEYFSETQRNKGNFPGRFSGRQFSNSRSEMNVSTLELGDSALYLCASSLGTSGRGTDTQYFGPGTRLTVL.

This clone was recorded only once. The J gene is TRBJ2-5, the V gene TRBV7-7; 7 bases fit TRBD1. Trimming at V came to 2 bases and at J to 5 bases, leaving 8 bases not matched to a gene. This CDR3 has 15 residues. CDR1 is SSHAT, CDR2 FNYEAQ, per germline (reference sequence). In nucleotides, the CDR3 is TGTGCCAGCAGCTTAAATGCAGGGGGTAGGGAGACCCAGTACTTC. Translating it yields CASSLNAGGRETQYF.

The V call is TRBV7-8, the J call TRBJ1-3, with D possibly being TRBD1 (6 bases). Germline V gives CDR1 SGHVS, CDR2 FQNEAQ. The CDR3 totals 19 residues. Between the trimmed V and J ends, which lost 1 base and 0 bases, there was a span of 19 bases. CDR3 sequence reads: CASSLDGLSGAISGNTIYF. DNA for the CDR3: TGTGCCAGCAGCTTAGACGGACTTTCAGGGGCCATCTCTGGAAACACCATATATTTT.

The chain couples TRBV19 to TRBJ1-2, with 11 bases aligning to TRBD1. Germline lookup yields CDR1 LNHDA and CDR2 SQIVND (reference sequence). The trim removed 4 bases at V and 0 bases at J, leaving 4 bases unmatched. This CDR3 has 16 amino acids. CDR3 nucleotide sequence: TGTGCCAGTAGTACCTGGACAGGGGGCACTAACTATGGCTACACCTTC. It is translated as CASSTWTGGTNYGYTF.

CDR3 sequence reads: CAWSVRQGADTQYF. CDR3 in DNA: TGTGCCTGGAGTGTAAGGCAGGGGGCAGATACGCAGTATTTT. The chain has TRBV30 and TRBJ2-3, with 7 bases that match TRBD1. The CDR3 loop spans 14 amino acids. Germline V CDR1 and CDR2: GTSNPN, SVGIG (reference sequence). The junction had 4 bases not matched to a gene; V was cut back by 0 bases and J by 4 bases. Drawing the rest from reference TRBV30 and TRBJ2-3, the complete variable domain is SQTIHQWPATLVQPVGSPLSLECTVEGTSNPNLYWYRQAAGRGLQLLFYSVGIGQISSEVPQNLSASRPQDRQFILSSKKLLLSDSGFYLCAWSVRQGADTQYFGPGTRLTVL.

This clone has just one count. This chain links TRBV4-1 with TRBJ2-7, with D maybe TRBD1 (6 bases). CDR1 and CDR2 (germline): MGHRA, YSYEKL. The CDR3 has 13 amino acids. V lost 5 bases, J lost 2 bases, and 10 bases lay in between. The CDR3 region is CASSKTGTYEQYF. In nucleotides, the CDR3 is TGCGCCAGCAGCAAGACAGGCACCTACGAGCAGTACTTC.

The V gene is TRBV28, the J gene TRBJ2-7; 8 bases map to TRBD1. Germline CDR1 and CDR2: MDHEN and SYDVKM. This CDR3 comprises 16 residues. Trimming took 7 bases from V and 1 from J; bases not matched to a gene: 12. CDR3 bases: TGTGCCAGCACCACACGGACAGGGCCCCGATCCTACGAGCAGTACTTC. Amino acids: CASTTRTGPRSYEQYF.

The J gene is TRBJ1-1, the V gene TRBV15; 7 bases line up with TRBD1. The CDR3 is 14 residues long. Trimming cost V 5 bases and J 4 bases; bases outside gene matches: 7. Germline CDR1 LNHNV, CDR2 YYDKDF (reference sequence). The CDR3 region is CATSFRRTGTEAFF. For the CDR3, the DNA is TGTGCCACCAGCTTCCGACGGACAGGCACTGAAGCTTTCTTT.

The V gene is TRBV7-9, the J gene TRBJ1-2, with a tentative D call TRBD1 (6 bases). This CDR3 region has 12 residues. V lost 4 bases and J 7 bases, leaving 10 bases between the germline ends. Germline CDR1 and CDR2: SEHNR and FQNEAQ (reference sequence). In DNA, the CDR3 is TGTGCCAGCAGCTCGACAGGAGCTGGCTACACCTTC. Amino acids: CASSSTGAGYTF.

V gene TRBV25-1 combines with J gene TRBJ1-5; maybe TRBD1 (5 bases). The CDR3 has 15 amino acids. Trimming shortened V by 6 bases and J by 2 bases, and 14 bases separated the two germline ends. The V gene's germline CDR1 is MGHDK and CDR2 SYGVNS. CDR3: CASRQVDLGNQPQHF. The CDR3, as DNA: TGTGCCAGCAGACAGGTGGATTTGGGCAATCAGCCCCAGCATTTT. Full variable domain (missing parts from reference TRBV25-1 and TRBJ1-5): EADIYQTPRYLVIGTGKKITLECSQTMGHDKMYWYQQDPGMELHLIHYSYGVNSTEKGDLSSESTVSRIRTEHFPLTLESARPSHTSQYLCASRQVDLGNQPQHFGDGTRLSIL.

V and J are TRBV6-5 and TRBJ1-2; D is perhaps TRBD1 (5 bases). Germline-derived CDR1 and CDR2 are MNHEY and SVGAGI. The V end was cut by 9 bases, the J end by 4 bases, with 15 bases between. CDR3 length equals 13 residues. Here the CDR3 reads CASSGYVVYGYTF. CDR3 DNA sequence: TGTGCCAGTTCAGGGTACGTGGTCTATGGCTACACCTTC.

The chain recombines TRBV13 with TRBJ2-1; maybe TRBD2 (5 bases). Germline lookup yields CDR1 PRHDT and CDR2 FYEKMQ (reference sequence). V was cut by 2 bases and J by 7 bases, with 15 bases left in between. The CDR3 runs to 15 residues. This CDR3 reads CASSLTGNYGNEQFF. For the CDR3, the DNA is TGTGCCAGCAGCTTAACCGGGAATTACGGGAATGAGCAGTTCTTC.

The chain carries TRBV19 and TRBJ2-1; TRBD2 agrees at 12 bases. CDR3 length: 16 residues. The V segment lost 4 bases and the J segment 8 bases; nucleotides outside the gene matches: 9. Germline CDR1 is LNHDA and CDR2 is SQIVND (reference sequence). The CDR3 DNA follows: TGTGCCAGTAGTACCCCCGCTAGCGGGAGGGCCCATGAGCAGTTCTTC. Translation: CASSTPASGRAHEQFF. Filled out from reference TRBV19 and TRBJ2-1, the complete variable domain reads DGGITQSPKYLFRKEGQNVTLSCEQNLNHDAMYWYRQDPGQGLRLIYYSQIVNDFQKGDIAEGYSVSREKKESFPLTVTSAQKNPTAFYLCASSTPASGRAHEQFFGPGTRLTVL.